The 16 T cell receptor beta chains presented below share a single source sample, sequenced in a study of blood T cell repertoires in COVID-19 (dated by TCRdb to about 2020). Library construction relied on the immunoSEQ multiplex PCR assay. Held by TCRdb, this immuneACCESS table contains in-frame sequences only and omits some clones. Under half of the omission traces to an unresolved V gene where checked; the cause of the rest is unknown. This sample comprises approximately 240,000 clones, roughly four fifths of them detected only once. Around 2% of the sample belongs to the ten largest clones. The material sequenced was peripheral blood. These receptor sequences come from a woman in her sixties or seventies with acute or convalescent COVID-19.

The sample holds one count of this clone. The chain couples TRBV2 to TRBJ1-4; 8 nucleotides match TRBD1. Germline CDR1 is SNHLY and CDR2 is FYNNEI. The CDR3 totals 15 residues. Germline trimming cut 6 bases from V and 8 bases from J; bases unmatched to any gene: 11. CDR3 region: CASRFDRGAGEKLFF. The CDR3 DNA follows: TGTGCCAGCAGGTTCGACAGGGGCGCTGGAGAAAAACTGTTTTTT. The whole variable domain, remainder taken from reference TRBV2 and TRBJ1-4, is EPEVTQTPSHQVTQMGQEVILRCVPISNHLYFYWYRQILGQKVEFLVSFYNNEISEKSEIFDDQFSVERPDGSNFTLKIRSTKLEDSAMYFCASRFDRGAGEKLFFGSGTQLSVL.

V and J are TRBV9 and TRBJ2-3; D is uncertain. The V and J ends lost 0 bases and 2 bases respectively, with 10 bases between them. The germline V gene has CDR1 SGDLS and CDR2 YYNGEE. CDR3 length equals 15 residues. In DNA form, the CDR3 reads TGTGCCAGCAGCGTAGGATCAGGTCCCACAGATACGCAGTATTTT. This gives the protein CASSVGSGPTDTQYF.

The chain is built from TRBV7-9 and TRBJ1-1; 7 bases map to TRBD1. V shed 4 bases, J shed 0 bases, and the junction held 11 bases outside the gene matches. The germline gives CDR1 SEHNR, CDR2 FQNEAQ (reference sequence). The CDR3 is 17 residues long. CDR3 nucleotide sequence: TGTGCCAGCAGCTCCCCAGGGACAGACTACTTGAACACTGAAGCTTTCTTT. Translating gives CASSSPGTDYLNTEAFF.

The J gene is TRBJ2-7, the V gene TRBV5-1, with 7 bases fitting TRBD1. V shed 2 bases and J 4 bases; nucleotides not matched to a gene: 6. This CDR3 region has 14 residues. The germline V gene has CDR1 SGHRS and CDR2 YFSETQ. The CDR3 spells CASSFGTAMYEQYF. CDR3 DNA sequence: TGCGCCAGCAGCTTCGGGACAGCTATGTACGAGCAGTACTTC.

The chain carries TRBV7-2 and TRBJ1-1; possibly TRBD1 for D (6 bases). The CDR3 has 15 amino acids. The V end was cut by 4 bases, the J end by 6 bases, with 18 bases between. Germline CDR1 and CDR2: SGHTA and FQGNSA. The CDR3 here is CASSSGGAFVSEAFF. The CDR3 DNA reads TGTGCCAGCAGCTCTGGGGGCGCTTTTGTCTCTGAAGCTTTCTTT. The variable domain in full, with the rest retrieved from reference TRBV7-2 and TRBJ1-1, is GAGVSQSPSNKVTEKGKDVELRCDPISGHTALYWYRQSLGQGLEFLIYFQGNSAPDKSGLPSDRFSAERTGGSVSTLTIQRTQQEDSAVYLCASSSGGAFVSEAFFGQGTRLTVV.

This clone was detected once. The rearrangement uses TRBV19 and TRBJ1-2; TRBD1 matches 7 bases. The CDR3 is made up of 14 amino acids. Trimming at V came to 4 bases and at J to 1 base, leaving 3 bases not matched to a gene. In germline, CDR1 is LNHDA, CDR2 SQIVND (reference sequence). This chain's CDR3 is CASSNQGGNYGYTF. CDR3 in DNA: TGTGCCAGTAGTAACCAGGGGGGTAACTATGGCTACACCTTC.

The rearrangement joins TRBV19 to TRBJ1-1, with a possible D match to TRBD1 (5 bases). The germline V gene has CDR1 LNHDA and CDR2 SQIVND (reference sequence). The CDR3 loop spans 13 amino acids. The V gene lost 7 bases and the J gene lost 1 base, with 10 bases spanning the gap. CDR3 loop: CASTGSRNTEAFF. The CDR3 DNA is TGTGCCAGTACAGGGTCTCGGAACACTGAAGCTTTCTTT.

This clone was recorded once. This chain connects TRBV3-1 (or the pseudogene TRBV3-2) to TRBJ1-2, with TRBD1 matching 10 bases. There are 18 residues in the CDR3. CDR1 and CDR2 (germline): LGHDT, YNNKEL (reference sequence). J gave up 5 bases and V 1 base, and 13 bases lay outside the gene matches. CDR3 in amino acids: CASSQGLGTGEFRYGYTF. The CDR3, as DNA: TGTGCCAGCAGCCAAGGACTCGGGACAGGGGAGTTTCGGTATGGCTACACCTTC.

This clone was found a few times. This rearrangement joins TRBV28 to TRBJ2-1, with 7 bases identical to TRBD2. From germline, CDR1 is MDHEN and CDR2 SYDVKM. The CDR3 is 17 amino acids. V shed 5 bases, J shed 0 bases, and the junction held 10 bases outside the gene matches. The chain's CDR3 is CASSPASTSDSYNEQFF. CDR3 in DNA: TGTGCCAGCAGTCCGGCCTCTACTAGCGACTCCTACAATGAGCAGTTCTTC.

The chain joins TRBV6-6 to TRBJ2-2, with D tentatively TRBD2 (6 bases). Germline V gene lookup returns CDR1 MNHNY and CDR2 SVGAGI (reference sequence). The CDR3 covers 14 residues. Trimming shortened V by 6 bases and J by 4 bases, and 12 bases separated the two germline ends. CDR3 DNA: TGTGCCAGCAGCCCAAGCGGGCCCACCGGGGAGCTGTTTTTT. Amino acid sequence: CASSPSGPTGELFF.

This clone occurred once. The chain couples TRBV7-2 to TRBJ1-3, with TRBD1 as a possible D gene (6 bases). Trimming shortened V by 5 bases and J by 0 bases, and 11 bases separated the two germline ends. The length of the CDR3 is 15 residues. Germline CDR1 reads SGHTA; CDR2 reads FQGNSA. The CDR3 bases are TGTGCCAGCAGCCCCAGGACAGTCTCTGGAAACACCATATATTTT. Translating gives CASSPRTVSGNTIYF.

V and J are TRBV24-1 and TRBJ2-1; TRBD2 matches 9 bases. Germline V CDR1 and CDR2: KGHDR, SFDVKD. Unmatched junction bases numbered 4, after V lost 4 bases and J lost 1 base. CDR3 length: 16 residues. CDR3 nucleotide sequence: TGTGCCACCAGTGACAGAGCGGGGGGTTCCTACAATGAGCAGTTCTTC. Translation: CATSDRAGGSYNEQFF.

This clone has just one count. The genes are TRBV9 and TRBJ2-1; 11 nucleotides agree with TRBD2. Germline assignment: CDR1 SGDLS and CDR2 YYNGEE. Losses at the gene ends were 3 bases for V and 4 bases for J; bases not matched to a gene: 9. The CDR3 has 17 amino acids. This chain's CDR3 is CASSAGLLAGVYNEQFF. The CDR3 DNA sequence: TGTGCCAGCAGCGCAGGCCTACTAGCGGGGGTATACAATGAGCAGTTCTTC.

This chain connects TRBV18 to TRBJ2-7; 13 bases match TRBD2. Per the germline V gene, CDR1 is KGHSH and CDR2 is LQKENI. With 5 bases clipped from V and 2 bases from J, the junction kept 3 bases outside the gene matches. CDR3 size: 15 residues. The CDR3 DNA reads TGTGCCAGCTCAAAAACTAGCGGGGGGGCCTACGAGCAGTACTTC. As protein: CASSKTSGGAYEQYF.

CDR3 loop: CASSSRDSGANVLTF. The CDR3 nucleotides are TGTGCCAGCAGCTCCCGAGACTCTGGGGCCAACGTCCTGACTTTC. This chain uses TRBV5-4 with TRBJ2-6; D is uncertain. With 3 bases removed from V and 0 bases from J, the gap between germline ends came to 7 bases. The CDR3 spans 15 residues. CDR1 is SGHNT, CDR2 YYREEE, per germline (reference sequence).

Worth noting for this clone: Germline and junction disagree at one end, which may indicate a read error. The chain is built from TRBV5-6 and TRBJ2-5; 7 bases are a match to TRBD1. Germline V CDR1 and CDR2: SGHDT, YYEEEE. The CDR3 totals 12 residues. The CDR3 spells CASSFGTEAQYF. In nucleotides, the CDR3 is TGTGCCAGCAGCTTCGGGACAGAGGCCCAGTACTTC.